This T cell receptor beta chain was recovered during a study of neoadjuvant nivolumab and ipilimumab in lung cancer (dated by TCRdb to 2018 to 2020). Concerning the study at large: Nivolumab was administered intravenously at 3 mg/kg on days 1, 15 and 29, and in the combination arm ipilimumab 1 mg/kg was added on day 1 only. The primary trial endpoint was the major pathologic response (MPR) rate in the intention-to-treat population in each study arm. Of the 40 to 50 patients with operable NSCLC treated in the trial, about 23 were randomized to nivolumab monotherapy and some 20 to nivolumab plus ipilimumab. TCR repertoires in pretherapy (baseline) peripheral blood were compared with TCR repertoires in tumors resected at surgery after neoadjuvant immune checkpoint blockade. Seven patients had matched pretherapy and resected tumor pairs analyzed, with four treated with nivolumab and three with nivolumab plus ipilimumab.

The library was made by the immunoSEQ multiplex PCR assay. The paper's processing steps were these. Repertoires were summarized in terms of richness and clonality, and significantly expanded and contracted clones between pre- and post-therapy samples were identified. As stored in TCRdb, this immuneACCESS dataset retains in-frame rearrangements with V and J assigned. A fraction of the clones does not appear; measured against another copy, unresolved V genes explain less than half of the discrepancy, and the remainder lacks a known reason. The V and J calls and clone size were taken over from that table, and D and trimming were inferred from the DNA. The table for this sample lists tens of thousands of clones; roughly 90% of them were counted only once. The leading ten clones occupy approximately 2.1% of the sample. Regarding this clone: Its antigen is unknown. No qualities accompany the bases; no much larger clone lies one base away.

The time point label, read with the paper, signifies: at surgical resection after neoadjuvant nivolumab +/- ipilimumab. The samples were taken from NEOSTAR, a phase 2 randomized trial in operable NSCLC that tested neoadjuvant nivolumab or nivolumab plus ipilimumab, followed by surgery. Compared with germline, V lacks 7 bases and J lacks 4 bases; bases without a gene match: 12. The CDR3 contains 15 residues, cysteine and phenylalanine counted. Only CDR3 DNA is held: 45 bases, read in frame from base 1. CDR1 and CDR2 are drawn from the germline V gene (reference sequence): LNHDA, SQIVND. Beyond this particular receptor, the publication reports: From pretherapy to surgery, increases in tumor T-cell richness and clonality were observed in three of three dual-therapy tumors but in only two of four nivolumab-treated tumors. TCR richness and clonality were greater in resected tumors than in tumor-adjacent uninvolved lung, and increases were seen in more dual-therapy-treated tumors. Richness in tumors resected after neoadjuvant therapy showed a positive correlation with pretherapy blood TCR richness (Spearman R ~ 0.82). TCR sequencing was performed in a small number of samples. No significant correlation was found between TCR clonality and pathologic tumor regression, and only a single major-pathologic-response sample was available for the analysis of TCR clonality versus pathologic tumor regression.

The source was peripheral blood, collected after neoadjuvant nivolumab, alone or with ipilimumab, at or shortly before surgery. The sequence is built from TRBV19 and TRBJ1-2, with TRBD1 identical over 7 junction bases. The TCR originated in an adult with non-small cell lung cancer. The CDR3 protein sequence reads: CASNEMSRGFYGYTF. Read as DNA, the sequence is TGTGCCAGTAACGAGATGAGCAGGGGGTTCTATGGCTACACCTTC.